This TCR beta chain derives from a study of radiation and T cells in renal cell carcinoma. CDR1 is SGDLS and CDR2 is YYNGEE in the germline V gene. The V end lost 1 base, the J end lost 4 bases, and 14 bases lay between the germline ends. This CDR3 is 15 amino acids long. The treatment here: 15 Gy SBRT to primary tumor, nephrectomy 4 weeks later. Nephrectomy followed 15 Gy stereotactic body radiation by 4 weeks. TCRdb keeps only in-frame clones here, not all; method: immunoSEQ multiplex PCR. The sample gives about 15,000 clones, 64% of which show up once; 25% to 30% is in the top ten. This specimen was tumor tissue, taken from a patient whose treatment included radiotherapy and nephrectomy. The receptor was derived from a woman in her 70s with renal cell carcinoma. The chain employs TRBV9 and TRBJ2-5; D uncertain. The CDR3 bases are TGTGCCAGCAGCGTAAACCCCCAGGCCGGAGAGACCCAGTACTTC. Residues: CASSVNPQAGETQYF.